This entry describes one T cell receptor beta chain. It has no known antigen specificity. Qualities for individual bases were not recorded, and no much larger clone is one base off. This entry is derived from a study of blood T cell repertoires in COVID-19 (dated by TCRdb to about 2020). With regard to the full study: Collaborator samples came from the United States, Italy and Spain and covered acute and convalescent phases of COVID-19. The samples were drawn from the first 160 participants of the ongoing ImmuneRACE study and from 1,254 subjects provided by 6 global collaborators. Subjects who had been exposed to COVID-19, were actively infected with it, or had recovered from it provided the deeply sampled blood TCRbeta repertoires that made up the dataset. A freely available public database, intended as a resource for researchers studying the immune response to SARS-CoV-2, is where the repertoires were released. Where available, HLA class I and class II types were obtained from metadata supplied by the sample provider rather than from assay-based typing. The material from the prospective study consisted of cDNA or gDNA derived from T cells, B-cell-depleted T cells, or PBMCs. Sample metadata almost always included a de-identified subject ID, COVID-19 status, age in years and sex.

At one collaborating source in Seattle, patients were enrolled during active infection and were followed longitudinally through the course of disease. Each collaborating institution followed its own protocols to collect whole blood in K2EDTA tubes. Collaborator samples were shipped for TCRbeta analysis as frozen whole blood, isolated PBMCs, or DNA extracted from either sample type. Study-level results and caveats: The quantity of clinical and demographic metadata differed by source and by participant and was supplied without curation.

The CDR3 goes from the cysteine to the phenylalanine over 15 residues. Just the 45-base CDR3 DNA is kept, in frame starting at base 1. CDR1 and CDR2 are drawn from the germline V gene (reference sequence): SEHNR, FQNEAQ. V trim: 5 bases; J trim: 3 bases; unmatched bases: 4. TCRbeta CDR3 regions were amplified from genomic DNA by means of the immunoSEQ Assay, a bias-controlled multiplex PCR. Processing in the source paper ran as follows. The number of nucleated cells in each sample was estimated from the amplification of reference gene primers within the assay. Sequence reads were collapsed and filtered to measure the absolute abundance of every unique TCRbeta CDR3 rearrangement. For each sample, productive Simpson clonality was calculated as the square root of Simpson's diversity index over productive rearrangements. TCRdb retrieved this table from immuneACCESS and kept in-frame rearrangements only. Not all clones are present; in checked studies, unresolved V genes account for under half, and no reason is known for the remainder. For V, J and clone size, that table is used; D and trimming come from the DNA. In this sample the table shows under 65,000 clones, roughly 90% of which occur a single time. The biggest ten clones account for 20% to 25% of the sample.

Sequenced input: peripheral blood. The rearranged chain carries TRBV7-9 and TRBJ2-6; 7 bases in the middle match TRBD1. The source of this sequence is an elderly woman with COVID-19, enrolled during active disease. Here the CDR3 is given as CASSLTGFGANVLTF. The nucleotide sequence reads as follows: TGTGCCAGCAGCCTGACAGGGTTTGGGGCCAACGTCCTGACTTTC.